This is a list of T cell receptor beta chains from one sample in a study of OX40 agonist ivuxolimab in advanced cancers. The repertoire was sequenced with immunoSEQ multiplex PCR; TCRdb's copy has only in-frame clones and lacks some. Here the sample spans about 37,000 clones, roughly 80% being singletons. The sample was CD4+ or CD8+ T cells sorted from blood, taken in a trial of the OX40 agonist ivuxolimab. These receptors were obtained from an adult with an advanced solid tumor such as melanoma, head and neck, liver or kidney cancer. The CDR3 runs from the conserved cysteine through the conserved F or W. The order of the fields is V gene, D gene, J gene, clone size, CDR3 protein, CDR3 DNA. The D gene is left open where the match is weak. Clone size, where shown, is once, few, many, or a class for clones that have expanded.

TRBV6-1	TRBD1	TRBJ2-3	-	CASSEGRTGSDTQYF	TGTGCCAGCAGTGAAGGAAGGACAGGGTCAGATACGCAGTATTTT
TRBV9	TRBD1	TRBJ2-7	-	CASSNPGTGDEQYF	TGTGCCAGCAGCAATCCCGGGACAGGGGACGAGCAGTACTTC
TRBV7-9	TRBD2	TRBJ2-7	-	CASSLLIAGDLYEQYF	TGTGCCAGCAGCTTATTAATAGCGGGCGACCTATACGAGCAGTACTTC
TRBV5-6	-	TRBJ1-1	medium-sized	CASSLLVGGYTEAFF	TGTGCCAGCAGCTTGTTAGTTGGAGGATACACTGAAGCTTTCTTT
TRBV5-4	TRBD1	TRBJ2-3	once	CASRRQGTDTQYF	TGTGCCAGCAGGCGACAGGGAACAGATACGCAGTATTTT
TRBV4-1	-	TRBJ1-2	-	CASSPQGASNYGYTF	TGCGCCAGCAGCCCGCAAGGCGCCTCTAACTATGGCTACACCTTC
TRBV27	TRBD2	TRBJ2-7	-	CASSLLPGTTPYEQYF	TGTGCCAGCAGTTTACTCCCCGGGACTACCCCCTACGAGCAGTACTTC
TRBV27	-	TRBJ2-6	-	CASSLAGSGANVLTF	TGTGCCAGCAGTTTAGCGGGATCAGGGGCCAACGTCCTGACTTTC
TRBV11-2	-	TRBJ2-3	few	CASSLMGFTDTQYF	TGTGCCAGCAGCCTCATGGGATTCACAGATACGCAGTATTTT
TRBV7-2	-	TRBJ2-7	-	CASSLLLDSFYEQYF	TGTGCCAGCAGCTTACTCCTTGACTCGTTCTACGAGCAGTACTTC
TRBV28	-	TRBJ1-4	few	CASSLSRFGEKLFF	TGTGCCAGCAGTTTATCGCGTTTTGGAGAAAAACTGTTTTTT
TRBV7-9	-	TRBJ1-1	-	CASSLEGNTEAFF	TGTGCCAGCAGCTTAGAGGGGAACACTGAAGCTTTCTTT
TRBV28	TRBD2	TRBJ2-1	medium-sized	CASSRSGLAGRHEQFF	TGTGCCAGCAGTCGATCTGGACTAGCGGGAAGACATGAGCAGTTCTTC
TRBV6-1	-	TRBJ1-2	-	CASSDWDTFNYGYTF	TGTGCCAGCAGTGACTGGGACACCTTTAACTATGGCTACACCTTC
TRBV11-2	-	TRBJ2-2	-	CASSLKGGGTGELFF	TGTGCCAGCAGCCTGAAGGGGGGAGGTACCGGGGAGCTGTTTTTT
TRBV5-6	TRBD1	TRBJ2-1	-	CASSFDRGPVFF	TGTGCCAGCAGCTTTGACAGGGGCCCCGTGTTCTTC
TRBV11-2	TRBD1	TRBJ1-2	-	CASSFGTGGLPGYTF	TGTGCCAGCAGCTTCGGGACAGGGGGCCTCCCTGGCTACACCTTC
TRBV6-4	-	TRBJ2-5	-	CASSDLEGIIPSGETQYF	TGTGCCAGCAGTGATTTGGAGGGTATAATCCCATCGGGAGAGACCCAGTACTTC
TRBV27	-	TRBJ2-3	-	CASSSTDTQYF	TGTGCCAGCAGTTCCACAGATACGCAGTATTTT
TRBV27	-	TRBJ2-1	-	CASSITGTSDGQFF	TGTGCCAGCAGTATTACCGGGACTTCGGATGGGCAGTTCTTC
TRBV27	TRBD1	TRBJ1-3	once	CASFPKRGGQISGNTIYF	TGTGCCAGCTTCCCTAAGCGAGGGGGCCAAATCTCTGGAAACACCATATATTTT
TRBV4-3	TRBD2	TRBJ2-3	once	CASSQDRVAGGPADTQYF	TGCGCCAGCAGCCAAGATAGGGTAGCGGGGGGCCCCGCGGATACGCAGTATTTT
TRBV1	-	TRBJ1-2	-	CTSRPEGGLGYTF	TGCACCAGCAGACCCGAGGGTGGGCTAGGCTACACCTTC
TRBV7-9	-	TRBJ2-7	-	CASSLEVNPSSYEQYF	TGTGCCAGCAGCTTAGAGGTCAATCCGAGCTCCTACGAGCAGTACTTC
TRBV11-2	-	TRBJ1-2	-	CASSSVPAYGYTF	TGTGCCAGCAGCTCCGTCCCGGCCTATGGCTACACCTTC
TRBV6-1	TRBD2	TRBJ2-7	-	CASSGPVTLLAGYYEQYF	TGTGCCAGCAGTGGACCGGTCACCCTACTAGCGGGATATTACGAGCAGTACTTC
TRBV27	-	TRBJ2-1	-	CASSVDIYNEQFF	TGTGCCAGCAGTGTGGACATCTACAATGAGCAGTTCTTC
TRBV9	TRBD2	TRBJ2-3	-	CASSVSGTSGGATDTQYF	TGTGCCAGCAGCGTATCCGGGACTAGCGGGGGGGCGACAGATACGCAGTATTTT
TRBV6-4	-	TRBJ2-1	medium-sized	CASSDSGEFEQFF	TGTGCCAGCAGTGACTCGGGGGAGTTTGAGCAGTTCTTC
TRBV30	TRBD2	TRBJ2-1	-	CAWTATSWNEQFF	TGTGCCTGGACCGCGACTAGCTGGAATGAGCAGTTCTTC
TRBV28	TRBD1	TRBJ2-1	-	CASIRTGNYNEQFF	TGTGCCAGCATCCGGACAGGAAATTACAATGAGCAGTTCTTC
TRBV6-5	-	TRBJ1-4	-	CASSPSLAANEKLFF	TGTGCCAGTAGTCCATCGTTGGCGGCAAATGAAAAACTGTTTTTT
TRBV11-2	-	TRBJ1-2	-	CASSLDVDNYGYTF	TGTGCCAGCAGCTTAGATGTGGATAACTATGGCTACACCTTC
TRBV18	-	TRBJ1-1	-	CASSPFRGEMNTEAFF	TGTGCCAGCTCACCCTTCAGGGGTGAAATGAACACTGAAGCTTTCTTT
TRBV28	-	TRBJ2-4	-	CASSFPVVKNIQYF	TGTGCCAGCAGTTTTCCGGTAGTCAAAAACATTCAGTACTTC
TRBV5-4	TRBD1	TRBJ2-7	-	CASSSQDRGFYEQYF	TGTGCCAGCAGTAGCCAGGACAGGGGATTCTACGAGCAGTACTTC
TRBV27	-	TRBJ2-7	once	CASSGSYEQYF	TGTGCCAGCAGTGGCAGCTACGAGCAGTACTTC
TRBV9	-	TRBJ2-1	few	CASSDVRSPGEQFF	TGTGCCAGCAGCGACGTACGGTCTCCAGGGGAGCAGTTCTTC
TRBV5-4	-	TRBJ1-1	-	CASSLEAGRGTEAFF	TGTGCCAGCAGCTTGGAGGCGGGGCGCGGGACTGAAGCTTTCTTT
TRBV19	TRBD1	TRBJ1-5	-	CASTLQGASNQPQHF	TGTGCCAGTACGCTTCAGGGGGCTAGCAATCAGCCCCAGCATTTT
TRBV4-1	-	TRBJ2-7	-	CASSQPEGVNYEQYF	TGCGCCAGCAGCCAACCCGAAGGAGTAAACTACGAGCAGTACTTC
TRBV7-3	-	TRBJ2-1	-	CASSFGPRGEQFF	TGTGCCAGCAGCTTCGGACCCAGAGGTGAGCAGTTCTTC
TRBV30	TRBD1	TRBJ2-7	-	CAWSLSTGGDEQYF	TGTGCCTGGAGTCTCTCGACAGGGGGTGACGAGCAGTACTTC
TRBV7-9	TRBD1	TRBJ1-3	-	CASSFTAGGAKSGNTIYF	TGTGCCAGCAGCTTTACGGCAGGGGGCGCAAAATCCGGAAACACCATATATTTT
TRBV7-2	TRBD1	TRBJ1-4	-	CATHPGTGGVFNEKLFF	TGTGCCACCCACCCCGGGACAGGGGGCGTATTTAATGAAAAACTGTTTTTT
TRBV7-8	-	TRBJ1-2	-	CASSGGEFLNYGYTF	TGTGCCAGCAGCGGAGGGGAATTCCTGAACTATGGCTACACCTTC
TRBV27	-	TRBJ2-1	-	CASSWDSSRNEQFF	TGTGCCAGCAGTTGGGACTCGTCCAGGAATGAGCAGTTCTTC
TRBV5-6	-	TRBJ2-3	-	CASSLWDSGSTDTQYF	TGTGCCAGCAGCTTATGGGACAGCGGGAGCACAGATACGCAGTATTTT
TRBV28	-	TRBJ1-1	once	CASRPGEGTEAFF	TGTGCCAGCAGGCCAGGGGAGGGCACTGAAGCTTTCTTT
TRBV5-5	TRBD2	TRBJ2-3	-	CASSLSRTSVSDTQYF	TGTGCCAGCAGCCTAAGCCGGACTAGCGTTTCAGATACGCAGTATTTT
TRBV7-9	-	TRBJ2-5	-	CASSSTQETQYF	TGTGCCAGCAGCTCCACTCAAGAGACCCAGTACTTC
TRBV7-8	-	TRBJ2-7	-	CASSFYPRDAGRDIYEQYF	TGTGCCAGCAGCTTCTATCCAAGGGATGCAGGTAGAGATATTTACGAGCAGTACTTC
TRBV13	-	TRBJ2-2	-	CATKLNGELFF	TGTGCCACCAAGCTAAACGGGGAGCTGTTTTTT
TRBV6-6	-	TRBJ1-2	-	CASGGSFYGYTF	TGTGCCAGCGGGGGCAGTTTCTATGGCTACACCTTC
TRBV5-6	TRBD2	TRBJ2-1	-	CASSPTPGTSHLSYNEQFF	TGTGCCAGCAGCCCAACCCCGGGGACTAGCCACCTCTCCTACAATGAGCAGTTCTTC